One sample yielded the 13 T cell receptor beta chains listed below, sequenced in a study of metastatic and nonmetastatic thyroid tumors. TCRdb reanalyzed the PCR reads with MiXCR. Among about 15,000 clones listed, roughly 24% were seen once. Nobody among the patients had been given any treatment before thyroid surgery. Sample: blood. The receptor source for this set is a male donor with papillary thyroid cancer or a benign thyroid nodule (not recorded which). Some clones in this sample may be carry-over from other donors' samples.

The sample holds many counts of this clone. The gene calls are TRBV5-1 and TRBJ2-3; D is uncertain. The V gene's germline CDR1 is SGHRS and CDR2 YFSETQ. The CDR3 extends over 12 amino acids. Deletions cut 3 bases from V and 4 bases from J, with 6 bases between. Here the CDR3 reads CASSWGSDTQYF. CDR3 sequence (DNA): TGCGCCAGCAGCTGGGGTTCAGATACGCAGTATTTT.

This clone has ten or more counts. V usage is TRBV6-4 and J usage is TRBJ2-7; D remains unclear. The germline CDR1 and CDR2 sequences are MRHNA and SNTAGT. Trimming removed 8 bases from V and 1 base from J, with 0 bases in between. The CDR3 extends over 9 amino acids. The CDR3 DNA sequence: TGTGCCAGCTCCTACGAGCAGTACTTC. Encoded protein: CASSYEQYF.

This clone came up many times. The rearrangement uses TRBV11-2 and TRBJ2-5; 9 bases line up with TRBD1. In germline, CDR1 is SGHAT, CDR2 FQNNGV. J lost 5 bases, V lost 5 bases, and 3 bases had no gene match. CDR3 length: 13 residues. The CDR3 sequence is CASSKQGAETQYF. The CDR3 DNA reads as TGTGCCAGCAGCAAACAGGGGGCTGAGACCCAGTACTTC.

J is TRBJ2-7 and V is TRBV2; 7 nucleotides match TRBD2. CDR1 is SNHLY and CDR2 is FYNNEI in the germline V gene. V lost 6 bases to trimming and J lost 3 bases; unmatched junction nucleotides: 11. The CDR3 runs 15 residues. The CDR3 coding sequence is TGTGCCAGCAGCTCACCGGGACGGGGGGTCTACGAGCAGTACTTC. Translation gives CASSSPGRGVYEQYF.

This clone showed up many times. The rearrangement links TRBV6-2 or TRBV6-3 to TRBJ2-5; 10 bases align to TRBD2. The germline V gene has CDR1 MNHEY and CDR2 SVGEGT. This CDR3 region has 19 residues. V was clipped by 5 bases and J by 2 bases; unmatched bases: 17. The CDR3 spells CASSPRELAGHWRQETQYF. CDR3 bases: TGTGCCAGCAGTCCCCGAGAACTAGCGGGGCATTGGCGGCAAGAGACCCAGTACTTC.

The J gene is TRBJ1-2, the V gene TRBV20-1; 7 bases are a match to TRBD1. Germline assignment: CDR1 DFQATT and CDR2 SNEGSKA (reference sequence). V was pared by 2 bases and J by 5 bases, with 5 bases of the junction left unmatched. The CDR3 loop spans 13 amino acids. DNA for the CDR3: TGCAGTGCTAGAAGACAGGGTGGTTATGGCTACACCTTC. Its protein product is CSARRQGGYGYTF.

With respect to this clone: An end of the junction does not agree with germline; a read error may underlie this. The V call is TRBV5-1, the J call TRBJ2-5, with 10 bases that match TRBD1. Germline V gene lookup returns CDR1 SGHRS and CDR2 YFSETQ. The CDR3 length is 16 residues. The CDR3 loop reads CASSEPGQGLVDTQYF. The CDR3 DNA sequence: TGTGCCAGCAGCGAACCGGGACAGGGGTTGGTGGATACCCAGTACTTC.

This clone appeared many times. The rearrangement joins TRBV12-5 to TRBJ2-5; D not resolved. The CDR3 has 13 residues. The V end was cut by 3 bases, the J end by 2 bases, with 7 bases between. The V gene's germline CDR1 is LGHNT and CDR2 FRNRAP. The CDR3 sequence: CASGFGVQETQYF. For the CDR3, the DNA is TGTGCTAGTGGTTTTGGCGTACAAGAGACCCAGTACTTC.

This clone has a count of ten or more. The junction does not match germline at one end; this may be a read error. This sequence joins TRBV5-6 and TRBJ2-1, with D possibly being TRBD2 (6 bases). Germline V gives CDR1 SGHDT, CDR2 YYEEEE. The CDR3 spans 13 residues. The CDR3 sequence: CASNLGLQDEQFF. In DNA form, the CDR3 reads TGTGCCAGCAACTTGGGACTCCAAGACGAGCAGTTCTTC.

In this sample, this clone is medium-sized (0.01 to 0.1%). This CDR3 is CATLENSYEQYF. The CDR3 DNA reads as TGTGCCACCTTAGAGAACTCCTACGAGCAGTACTTC. This chain links TRBV24-1 with TRBJ2-7; D remains ambiguous. The ends were cut back, 9 bases at V and 0 bases at J, with 8 bases in the middle. CDR3 length equals 12 residues. Germline CDR1 KGHDR, CDR2 SFDVKD.

This clone occurred many times. The gene calls are TRBV4-1 and TRBJ2-5; 8 bases map to TRBD1. Per the germline V gene, CDR1 is MGHRA and CDR2 is YSYEKL. The CDR3 is 16 amino acids. The V and J ends lost 2 bases and 5 bases, in that order; junction bases with no gene match: 10. In nucleotides, the CDR3 is TGCGCCAGCAGCCAATTACAGGGGGGATCTCGGGAGACCCAGTACTTC. It codes for CASSQLQGGSRETQYF.

This clone showed up many times. The sample holds other DNA sequences that translate to the same CDR3. The chain's CDR3 is CASSLVGLDFSGANVLTF. Written as DNA, the CDR3 is TGTGCCAGCAGCTTAGTGGGGCTCGACTTCTCTGGGGCCAACGTCCTGACTTTC. This rearrangement joins TRBV7-8 to TRBJ2-6, with a possible D match to TRBD1 (5 bases). This CDR3 comprises 18 residues. Germline-derived CDR1 and CDR2 are SGHVS and FQNEAQ. Trimming pared 1 base from V and 0 bases from J, leaving 13 bases between.

This clone is categorized as medium-sized. The chain has TRBV19 and TRBJ1-3; D is unclear. Germline CDR1 reads LNHDA; CDR2 reads SQIVND (reference sequence). The length of the CDR3 is 15 residues. The V end was cut by 5 bases, the J end by 0 bases, with 11 bases between. Written as DNA, the CDR3 is TGTGCCAGTAGTGCAGGACGGTCCTCTGGAAACACCATATATTTT. Its protein product is CASSAGRSSGNTIYF.